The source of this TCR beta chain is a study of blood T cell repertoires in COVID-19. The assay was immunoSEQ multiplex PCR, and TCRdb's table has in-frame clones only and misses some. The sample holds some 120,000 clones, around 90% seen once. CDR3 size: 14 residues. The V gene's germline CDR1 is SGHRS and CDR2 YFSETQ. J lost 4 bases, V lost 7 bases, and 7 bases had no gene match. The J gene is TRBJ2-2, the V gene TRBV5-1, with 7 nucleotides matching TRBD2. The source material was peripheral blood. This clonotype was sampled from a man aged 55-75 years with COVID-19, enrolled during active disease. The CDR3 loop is CASWSGNPTGELFF. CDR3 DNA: TGCGCCAGCTGGAGCGGGAACCCCACCGGGGAGCTGTTTTTT.